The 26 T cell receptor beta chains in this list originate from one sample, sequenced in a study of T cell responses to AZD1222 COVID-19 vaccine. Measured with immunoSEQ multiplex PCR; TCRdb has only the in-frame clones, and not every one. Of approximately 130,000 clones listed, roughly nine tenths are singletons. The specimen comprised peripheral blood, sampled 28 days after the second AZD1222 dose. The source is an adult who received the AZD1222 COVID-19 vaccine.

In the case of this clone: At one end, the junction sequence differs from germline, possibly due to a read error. CDR3 sequence reads: CASSLGGGRTDTQYF. The CDR3 DNA reads as TGTGCTAGCAGCTTAGGCGGGGGGCGCACAGATACGCAGTATTTT. The V and J genes are TRBV7-7 and TRBJ2-3; 8 positions match TRBD2. There are 15 residues in the CDR3. Germline V gene data show CDR1 as SSHAT and CDR2 as FNYEAQ (reference sequence).

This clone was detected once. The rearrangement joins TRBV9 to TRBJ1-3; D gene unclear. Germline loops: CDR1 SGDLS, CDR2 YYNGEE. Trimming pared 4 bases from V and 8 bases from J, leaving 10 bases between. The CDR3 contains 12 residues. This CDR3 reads CASSPQSYTIYF. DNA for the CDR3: TGTGCCAGCAGCCCTCAATCGTACACCATATATTTT.

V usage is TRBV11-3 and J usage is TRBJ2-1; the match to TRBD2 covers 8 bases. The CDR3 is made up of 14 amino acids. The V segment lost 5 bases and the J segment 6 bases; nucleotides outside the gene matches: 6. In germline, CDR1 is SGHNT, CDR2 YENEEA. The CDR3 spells CASSIGRGGNEQFF. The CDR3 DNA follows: TGTGCCAGCAGCATCGGGAGGGGGGGCAATGAGCAGTTCTTC.

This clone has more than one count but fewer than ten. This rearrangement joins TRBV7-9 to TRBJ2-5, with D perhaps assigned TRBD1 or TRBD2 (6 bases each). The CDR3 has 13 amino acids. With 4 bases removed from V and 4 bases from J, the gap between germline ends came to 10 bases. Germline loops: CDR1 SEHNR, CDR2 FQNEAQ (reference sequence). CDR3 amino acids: CASSSRGPETQYF. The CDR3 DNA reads TGTGCCAGCAGCTCCCGGGGGCCAGAGACCCAGTACTTC.

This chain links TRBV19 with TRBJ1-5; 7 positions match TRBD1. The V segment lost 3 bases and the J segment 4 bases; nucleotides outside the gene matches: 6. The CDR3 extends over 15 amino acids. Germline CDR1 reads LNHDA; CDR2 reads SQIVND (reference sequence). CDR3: CASSIGGTDNQPQHF. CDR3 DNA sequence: TGTGCCAGTAGTATTGGTGGGACAGATAATCAGCCCCAGCATTTT. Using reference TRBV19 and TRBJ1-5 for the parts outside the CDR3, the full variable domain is DGGITQSPKYLFRKEGQNVTLSCEQNLNHDAMYWYRQDPGQGLRLIYYSQIVNDFQKGDIAEGYSVSREKKESFPLTVTSAQKNPTAFYLCASSIGGTDNQPQHFGDGTRLSIL.

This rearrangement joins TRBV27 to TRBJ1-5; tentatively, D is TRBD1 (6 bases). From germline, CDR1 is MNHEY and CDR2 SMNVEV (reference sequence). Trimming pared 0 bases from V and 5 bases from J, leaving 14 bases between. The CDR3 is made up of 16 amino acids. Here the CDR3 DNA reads TGTGCCAGCAGTTTATCACAGGGTAGTGCGGATCAGCCCCAGCATTTT. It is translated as CASSLSQGSADQPQHF.

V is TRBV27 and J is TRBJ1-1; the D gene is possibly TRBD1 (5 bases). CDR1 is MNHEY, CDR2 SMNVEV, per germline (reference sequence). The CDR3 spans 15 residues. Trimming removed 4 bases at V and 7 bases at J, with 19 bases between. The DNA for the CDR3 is TGTGCCAGCAGTTCCCAATCAGGGTGGGGGGTTGAAGCTTTCTTT. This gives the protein CASSSQSGWGVEAFF.

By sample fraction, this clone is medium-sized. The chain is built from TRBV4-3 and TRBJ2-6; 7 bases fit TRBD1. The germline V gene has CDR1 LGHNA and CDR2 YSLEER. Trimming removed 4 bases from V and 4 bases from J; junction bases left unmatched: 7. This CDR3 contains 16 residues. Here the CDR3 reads CASSPSTGTGANVLTF. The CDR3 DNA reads TGCGCCAGCAGCCCATCGACAGGGACCGGGGCCAACGTCCTGACTTTC.

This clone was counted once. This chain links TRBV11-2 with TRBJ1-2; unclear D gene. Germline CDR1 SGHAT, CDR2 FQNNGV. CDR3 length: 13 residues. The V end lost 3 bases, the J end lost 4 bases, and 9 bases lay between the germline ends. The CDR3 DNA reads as TGTGCCAGCAGCTTCGGAGTACTCTATGGCTACACCTTC. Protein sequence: CASSFGVLYGYTF. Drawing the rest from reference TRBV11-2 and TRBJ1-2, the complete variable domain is EAGVAQSPRYKIIEKRQSVAFWCNPISGHATLYWYQQILGQGPKLLIQFQNNGVVDDSQLPKDRFSAERLKGVDSTLKIQPAKLEDSAVYLCASSFGVLYGYTFGSGTRLTVV.

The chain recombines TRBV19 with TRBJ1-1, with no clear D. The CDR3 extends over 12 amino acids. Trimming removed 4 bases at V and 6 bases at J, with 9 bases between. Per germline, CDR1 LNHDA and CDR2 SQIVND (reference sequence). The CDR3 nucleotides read TGTGCCAGTAGTAACCAGAAGGCTGAAGCTTTCTTT. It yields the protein CASSNQKAEAFF.

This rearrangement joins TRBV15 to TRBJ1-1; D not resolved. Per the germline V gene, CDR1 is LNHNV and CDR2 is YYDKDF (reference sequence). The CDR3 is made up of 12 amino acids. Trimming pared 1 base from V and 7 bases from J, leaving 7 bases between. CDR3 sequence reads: CATSRGSDEAFF. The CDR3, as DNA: TGTGCCACCAGCAGAGGGTCCGATGAAGCTTTCTTT.

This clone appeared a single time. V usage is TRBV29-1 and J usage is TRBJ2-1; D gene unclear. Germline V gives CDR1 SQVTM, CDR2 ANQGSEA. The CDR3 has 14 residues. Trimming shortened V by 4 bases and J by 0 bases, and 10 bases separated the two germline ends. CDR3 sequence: CSVARLDSYNEQFF. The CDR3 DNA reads TGCAGCGTTGCTCGACTCGACTCCTACAATGAGCAGTTCTTC.

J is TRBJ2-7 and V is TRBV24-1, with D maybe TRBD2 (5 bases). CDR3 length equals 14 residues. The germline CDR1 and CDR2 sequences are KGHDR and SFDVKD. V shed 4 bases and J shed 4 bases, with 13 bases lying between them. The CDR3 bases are TGTGCCACCAGTGAGGGTGGGAGAGGGTACGAGCAGTACTTC. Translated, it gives CATSEGGRGYEQYF.

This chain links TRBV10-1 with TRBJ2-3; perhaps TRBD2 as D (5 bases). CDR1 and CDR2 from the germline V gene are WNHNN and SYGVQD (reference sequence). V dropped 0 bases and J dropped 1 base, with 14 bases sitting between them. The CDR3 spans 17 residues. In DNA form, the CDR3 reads TGCGCCAGCAGTGAGTCGGGGAGCGAGGATGGCACAGATACGCAGTATTTT. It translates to CASSESGSEDGTDTQYF.

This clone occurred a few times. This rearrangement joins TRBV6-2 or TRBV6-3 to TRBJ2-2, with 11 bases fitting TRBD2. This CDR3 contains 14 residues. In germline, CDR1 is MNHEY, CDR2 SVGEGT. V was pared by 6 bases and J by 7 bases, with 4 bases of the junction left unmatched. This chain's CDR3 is CASSPSGGSGELFF. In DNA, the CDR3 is TGTGCCAGCAGCCCTAGCGGGGGGAGCGGGGAGCTGTTTTTT.

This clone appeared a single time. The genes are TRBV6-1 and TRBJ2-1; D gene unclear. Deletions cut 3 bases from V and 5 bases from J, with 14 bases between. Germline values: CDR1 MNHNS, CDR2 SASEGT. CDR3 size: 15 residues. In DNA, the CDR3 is TGTGCCAGCAGTGATGGATCGGCAGGAAACAATGAGCAGTTCTTC. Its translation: CASSDGSAGNNEQFF.

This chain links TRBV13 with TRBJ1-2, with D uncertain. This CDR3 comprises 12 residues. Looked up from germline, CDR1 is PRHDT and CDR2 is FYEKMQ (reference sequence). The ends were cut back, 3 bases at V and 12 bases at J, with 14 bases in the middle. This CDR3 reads CASSLSGRSDTF. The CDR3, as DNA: TGTGCCAGCAGCTTGAGTGGGAGGTCGGACACCTTC.

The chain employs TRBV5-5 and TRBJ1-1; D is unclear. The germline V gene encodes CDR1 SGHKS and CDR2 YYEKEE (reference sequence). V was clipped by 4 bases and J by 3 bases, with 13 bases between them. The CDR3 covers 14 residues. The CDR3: CASSQRATDTEAFF. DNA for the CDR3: TGTGCCAGCAGCCAGCGGGCCACGGACACTGAAGCTTTCTTT.

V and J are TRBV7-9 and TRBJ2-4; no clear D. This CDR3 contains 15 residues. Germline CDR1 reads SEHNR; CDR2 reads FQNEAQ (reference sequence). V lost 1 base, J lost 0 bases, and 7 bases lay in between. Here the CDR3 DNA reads TGTGCCAGCAGCTTAGAGGGCAGAGCCAAAAACATTCAGTACTTC. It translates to CASSLEGRAKNIQYF.

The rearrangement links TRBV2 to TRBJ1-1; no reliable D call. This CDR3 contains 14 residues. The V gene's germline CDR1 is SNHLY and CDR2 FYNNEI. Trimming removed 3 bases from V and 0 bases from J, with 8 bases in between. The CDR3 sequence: CASSDGSMNTEAFF. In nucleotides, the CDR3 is TGTGCCAGCAGTGATGGGTCTATGAACACTGAAGCTTTCTTT.

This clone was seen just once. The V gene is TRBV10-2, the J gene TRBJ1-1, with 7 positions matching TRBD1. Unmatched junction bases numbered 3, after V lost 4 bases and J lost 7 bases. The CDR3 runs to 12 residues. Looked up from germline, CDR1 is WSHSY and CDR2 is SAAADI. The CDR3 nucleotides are TGCGCCAGCAGTGTGACAGGGATTGAAGCTTTCTTT. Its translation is CASSVTGIEAFF.

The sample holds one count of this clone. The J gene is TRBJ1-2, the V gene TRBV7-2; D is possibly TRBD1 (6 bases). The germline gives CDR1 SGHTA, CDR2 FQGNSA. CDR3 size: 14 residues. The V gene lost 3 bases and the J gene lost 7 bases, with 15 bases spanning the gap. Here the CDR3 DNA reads TGTGCCAGCAGCTTTGGGGGCGCGAGCCGTGGCTACACCTTC. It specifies CASSFGGASRGYTF.

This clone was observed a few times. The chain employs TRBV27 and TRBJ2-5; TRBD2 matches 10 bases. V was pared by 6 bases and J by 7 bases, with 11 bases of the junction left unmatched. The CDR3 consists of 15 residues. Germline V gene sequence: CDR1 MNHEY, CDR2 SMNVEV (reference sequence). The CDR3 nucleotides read TGTGCCAGCAGCCGAATAGCGGGAGGCCAGGGGACCCAGTACTTC. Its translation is CASSRIAGGQGTQYF.

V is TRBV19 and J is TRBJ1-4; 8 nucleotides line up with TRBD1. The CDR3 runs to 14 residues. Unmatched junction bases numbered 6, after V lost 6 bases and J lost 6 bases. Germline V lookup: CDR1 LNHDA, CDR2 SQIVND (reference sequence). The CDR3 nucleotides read TGTGCCAGTAGCCTGACAGGGGTAGATGAAAAACTGTTTTTT. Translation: CASSLTGVDEKLFF.

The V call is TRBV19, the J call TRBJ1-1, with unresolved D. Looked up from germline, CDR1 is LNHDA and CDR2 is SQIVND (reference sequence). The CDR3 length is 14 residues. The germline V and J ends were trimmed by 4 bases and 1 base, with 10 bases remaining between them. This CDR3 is CASSTWTGNTEAFF. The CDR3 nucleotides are TGTGCCAGTAGTACGTGGACCGGGAACACTGAAGCTTTCTTT.

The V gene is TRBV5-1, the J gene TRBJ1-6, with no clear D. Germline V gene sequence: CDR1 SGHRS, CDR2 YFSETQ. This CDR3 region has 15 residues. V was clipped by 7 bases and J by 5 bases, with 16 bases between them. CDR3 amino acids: CASRPYFPDNSPLHF. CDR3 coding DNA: TGCGCCAGCCGGCCCTACTTTCCCGATAATTCACCCCTCCACTTT.